This T cell receptor beta chain was recovered during a study of cytomegalovirus exposure and HLA in healthy donors. Study summary: An early release of data contained 75 million to 90 million unique TCRs, which came from HLA-typed donors. Findings and caveats of the study: CMV serostatus stood as the only immune exposure information on hand. Certain indistinguishable V segments, among them TRBV6-2 and TRBV6-3, were excluded.

CDR1 is MNHNY and CDR2 is SVGAGI in the germline V gene (reference sequence). Trimming removed 5 bases from V and 0 bases from J, with 17 bases in between. The CDR3 has 16 amino acids. With 60 Vbeta and 13 Jbeta primers, the PCR was carried out. The repertoire was sequenced with immunoSEQ multiplex PCR; TCRdb's copy has only in-frame clones and lacks some. Seen here are tens of thousands of clones, around 86% observed once, and the top ten hold over 8.5%. To note about this clone: Its antigen is not known.

Sequenced: PBMCs. The receptor was isolated from a female donor in good health and CMV-seronegative. The genes are TRBV6-6 and TRBJ2-7; no firm D call. CDR3 residues: CASSPHGYVGSYEQYF. The CDR3 bases are TGTGCCAGCAGTCCCCACGGTTATGTCGGCTCCTACGAGCAGTACTTC.